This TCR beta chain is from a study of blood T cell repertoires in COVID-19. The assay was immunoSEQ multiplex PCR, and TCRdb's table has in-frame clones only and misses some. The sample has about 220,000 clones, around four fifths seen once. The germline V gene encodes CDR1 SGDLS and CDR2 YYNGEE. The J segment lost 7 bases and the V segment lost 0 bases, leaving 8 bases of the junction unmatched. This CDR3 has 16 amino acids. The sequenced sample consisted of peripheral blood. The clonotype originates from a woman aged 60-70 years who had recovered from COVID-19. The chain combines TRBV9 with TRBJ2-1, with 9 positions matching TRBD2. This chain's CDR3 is CASSVVGGGALNEQFF. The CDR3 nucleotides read TGTGCCAGCAGCGTAGTGGGCGGGGGGGCATTAAATGAGCAGTTCTTC.